The clone carrying this T cell receptor beta chain was seen a few times. This record comes from a study of T-cell reconstitution after alpha-beta-depleted transplantation in children. Preparing the TCRbeta library involved the use of unique molecular identifiers. TCRdb reprocessed the PCR reads via MiXCR and lists one record per CDR3 protein. The table lists around 600,000 distinct CDR3 sequences, roughly a tenth of them singletons. V was shortened by 4 bases and J by 4 bases, with 9 bases between the two germline ends. The CDR3 covers 13 residues. This sequence originates from a human donor who donated a stem cell graft to a child with acute myeloid leukemia. Sequenced material: PBMCs from the stem cell graft donor, taken from the stem cell graft. The rearrangement uses TRBV12-3 or TRBV12-4 and TRBJ2-3; tentatively, D is TRBD1 (5 bases). Here the CDR3 reads CASSSAGPDTQYF. CDR3 DNA: TGTGCCAGCAGTTCCGCAGGGCCAGATACGCAGTATTTT.